Listed below are T cell receptor beta chains from one sample, sequenced in a study of blood T cell repertoires in COVID-19. This table comes from immunoSEQ multiplex PCR, and its TCRdb copy is limited to in-frame clones, with some not included. The data show around 700,000 clones, with about nine tenths seen just once and 0.2% to 0.3% held by the top ten. Material: peripheral blood. These receptors were taken from a woman between 18 and 29 years old with acute or convalescent COVID-19. Both conserved end residues are part of each CDR3. The order of the fields is J gene, V gene, CDR3 protein.

J gene: TRBJ1-5
V gene: TRBV3-1/TRBV3-2
CDR3 protein: CASSQGTVNQPQHF

J gene: TRBJ1-2
V gene: TRBV30
CDR3 protein: CAWTSHPNYGYTF

J gene: TRBJ2-7
V gene: TRBV4-3
CDR3 protein: CASSQQKGGQGYEQYF

J gene: TRBJ2-3
V gene: TRBV24-1
CDR3 protein: CATSDQGWDTQYF

J gene: TRBJ1-4
V gene: TRBV9
CDR3 protein: CASSSRTGDEKLFF

J gene: TRBJ1-5
V gene: TRBV10-1
CDR3 protein: CASSDIRQGLDGSNQPQHF

J gene: TRBJ2-1
V gene: TRBV5-1
CDR3 protein: CASSFSGGANNEQFF

J gene: TRBJ1-5
V gene: TRBV4-1
CDR3 protein: CASSLSEGGNQPQHF

J gene: TRBJ2-2
V gene: TRBV5-1
CDR3 protein: CASSLAWSGQANTGELFF

J gene: TRBJ1-5
V gene: TRBV9
CDR3 protein: CASSVEGGVQPQHF

J gene: TRBJ2-7
V gene: TRBV10-3
CDR3 protein: CAISLSGGEQYF

J gene: TRBJ2-3
V gene: TRBV5-1
CDR3 protein: CASSLVDSPPDTQYF

J gene: TRBJ2-3
V gene: TRBV13
CDR3 protein: CASSSIAGGTDTQYF

J gene: TRBJ2-2
V gene: TRBV28
CDR3 protein: CASVVSGTGELFF

J gene: TRBJ2-2
V gene: TRBV7-8
CDR3 protein: CASSRQGANTGELFF

J gene: TRBJ2-1
V gene: TRBV5-1
CDR3 protein: CASSLAATRGEQFF

J gene: TRBJ1-6
V gene: TRBV6-2/TRBV6-3
CDR3 protein: CASSPGASPLHF

J gene: TRBJ2-6
V gene: TRBV14
CDR3 protein: CASSLPGTGLSGANVLTF

J gene: TRBJ2-1
V gene: TRBV30
CDR3 protein: CARGGPYNEQFF

J gene: TRBJ2-7
V gene: TRBV6-5
CDR3 protein: CASDSKGSYEQYF

J gene: TRBJ2-2
V gene: TRBV5-1
CDR3 protein: CASSFFNGQADTGELFF

J gene: TRBJ1-4
V gene: TRBV2
CDR3 protein: CASSVGQINEKLFF

J gene: TRBJ2-2
V gene: TRBV15
CDR3 protein: CATSRRYTGELFF

J gene: TRBJ2-7
V gene: TRBV29-1
CDR3 protein: CSVEESAAGYEQYF

J gene: TRBJ2-5
V gene: TRBV3-1/TRBV3-2
CDR3 protein: CASQFLAPQETQYF

J gene: TRBJ1-6
V gene: TRBV2
CDR3 protein: CASSVDRARNSPLHF

J gene: TRBJ2-7
V gene: TRBV12-3/TRBV12-4
CDR3 protein: CASRGPTYEQYF

J gene: TRBJ1-2
V gene: TRBV24-1
CDR3 protein: CATSSPTGTNYGYTF

J gene: TRBJ1-2
V gene: TRBV19
CDR3 protein: CASSFKDRGPYGYTF

J gene: TRBJ2-3
V gene: TRBV10-3
CDR3 protein: CAIREWQGDTDTQYF

J gene: TRBJ2-1
V gene: TRBV4-2
CDR3 protein: CASSRSGQAYSSYNEQFF

J gene: TRBJ1-1
V gene: TRBV25-1
CDR3 protein: CASSEGGQGGMNTEAFF

J gene: TRBJ2-1
V gene: TRBV29-1
CDR3 protein: CSVPGQFF

J gene: TRBJ1-2
V gene: TRBV6-2/TRBV6-3
CDR3 protein: CASSYSQIESNYGYTF

J gene: TRBJ1-2
V gene: TRBV13
CDR3 protein: CASSLGQGYYGYTF

J gene: TRBJ1-1
V gene: TRBV6-5
CDR3 protein: CASSYLGDNTEAFF

J gene: TRBJ2-1
V gene: TRBV7-2
CDR3 protein: CASSLASGTSGDEQFF

J gene: TRBJ2-1
V gene: TRBV6-2/TRBV6-3
CDR3 protein: CASSSRQRWDEQFF

J gene: TRBJ1-1
V gene: TRBV4-1
CDR3 protein: CASSPTRVRTEAFF

J gene: TRBJ1-1
V gene: TRBV5-1
CDR3 protein: CASTLGTGNTEAFF

J gene: TRBJ1-2
V gene: TRBV7-9
CDR3 protein: CASSLGAALNYGYTF

J gene: TRBJ1-5
V gene: TRBV7-8
CDR3 protein: CAIPHLNQPQHF